What follows are 31 T cell receptor beta chains derived from one specimen sequenced in a study of blood T cell repertoires in COVID-19. Here immunoSEQ multiplex PCR was the method, and the copy in TCRdb shows in-frame clones only, minus some. The repertoire has about 140,000 clones, roughly 89% of them found once; the top ten carry 3.5% to 5.5%. Sequencing was done on a sample of peripheral blood. Every receptor here comes from a woman in her forties with acute or convalescent COVID-19.

This clone was seen only a few times. V gene TRBV29-1 combines with J gene TRBJ2-6; D may be TRBD1 (7 bases). V was trimmed by 0 bases and J by 1 base, leaving 16 bases between them. The CDR3 is 18 residues long. Germline V gives CDR1 SQVTM, CDR2 ANQGSEA. CDR3 region: CSVEEGQGGPSGANVLTF. The CDR3 nucleotides read TGCAGCGTTGAAGAAGGGCAGGGGGGCCCGTCTGGGGCCAACGTCCTGACTTTC.

V gene TRBV30 combines with J gene TRBJ1-5; TRBD1 matches at 7 bases. After removal of 8 bases from V and 3 bases from J, the junction contained 10 bases not matched to a gene. The germline V gene encodes CDR1 GTSNPN and CDR2 SVGIG (reference sequence). CDR3 length: 14 amino acids. CDR3 sequence reads: CASSTGQLNQPQHF. CDR3 DNA: TGTGCCAGTTCAACGGGACAGCTCAATCAGCCCCAGCATTTT.

This clone was counted once. The gene calls are TRBV4-1 and TRBJ1-1; D might be TRBD1 (5 bases). There are 16 residues in the CDR3. V was cut by 0 bases and J by 4 bases, with 15 bases left in between. CDR1 is MGHRA and CDR2 is YSYEKL in the germline V gene. For the CDR3, the DNA is TGCGCCAGCAGCCAAGATTGGGTCAGGGAGGGCACTGAAGCTTTCTTT. Its protein product is CASSQDWVREGTEAFF.

The V and J genes are TRBV7-2 and TRBJ1-4; no clear D gene. V lost 5 bases, J lost 7 bases, and 11 bases lay in between. The CDR3 is made up of 13 amino acids. CDR1 is SGHTA, CDR2 FQGNSA, per germline. Here the CDR3 DNA reads TGTGCCAGCAGCCCCTCTTCGGTTGAAAAACTGTTTTTT. This encodes CASSPSSVEKLFF.

This chain connects TRBV18 to TRBJ2-7; possible D gene TRBD2, 5 bases. The CDR3 runs to 14 residues. The V gene's germline CDR1 is KGHSH and CDR2 LQKENI. With 0 bases removed from V and 3 bases from J, the gap between germline ends came to 9 bases. CDR3: CASSPPNGIYEQYF. The CDR3 region has the DNA TGTGCCAGCTCACCACCGAACGGGATCTACGAGCAGTACTTC.

The V gene is TRBV28, the J gene TRBJ2-3; no clear D. Deletions cut 1 base from V and 3 bases from J, with 8 bases between. The CDR3 loop spans 14 amino acids. CDR1 MDHEN and CDR2 SYDVKM come from the germline V gene. In DNA, the CDR3 is TGTGCCAGCAGTTTATCCGAGATAACAGATACGCAGTATTTT. As protein: CASSLSEITDTQYF.

The genes are TRBV9 and TRBJ2-3, with 8 nucleotides matching TRBD1. This CDR3 has 14 amino acids. The J segment lost 2 bases and the V segment lost 2 bases, leaving 1 base of the junction unmatched. Per germline, CDR1 SGDLS and CDR2 YYNGEE. The DNA of the CDR3 is TGTGCCAGCAGCGTGGGACAGGCCACAGATACGCAGTATTTT. This sequence encodes CASSVGQATDTQYF.

This chain uses TRBV9 with TRBJ2-5, with 8 nucleotides matching TRBD2. Germline CDR1 is SGDLS and CDR2 is YYNGEE. The CDR3 runs 16 residues. After removal of 4 bases from V and 5 bases from J, the junction contained 13 bases not matched to a gene. Here the CDR3 reads CASSPHLEGTSETQYF. The DNA of the CDR3 is TGTGCCAGCAGCCCCCACCTGGAGGGGACTAGTGAGACCCAGTACTTC.

This clone was seen a single time. This rearrangement joins TRBV5-4 to TRBJ2-2; 9 nucleotides line up with TRBD1. V lost 4 bases, J lost 2 bases, and 6 bases stayed unmatched. The CDR3 length is 16 residues. Germline V gene data show CDR1 as SGHNT and CDR2 as YYREEE (reference sequence). In DNA, the CDR3 is TGTGCCAGCAGCGCCCCGGGACAGGGTAACACCGGGGAGCTGTTTTTT. This translates into CASSAPGQGNTGELFF.

The chain is built from TRBV2 and TRBJ2-5; maybe TRBD2 (6 bases). V was clipped by 2 bases and J by 5 bases, with 15 bases between them. The germline gives CDR1 SNHLY, CDR2 FYNNEI. The CDR3 consists of 15 residues. CDR3: CASSERGLRLETQYF. CDR3 in DNA: TGTGCCAGCAGTGAAAGGGGACTCAGATTGGAGACCCAGTACTTC.

The chain employs TRBV6-2 or TRBV6-3 and TRBJ1-4, with 7 bases fitting TRBD1. Germline trimming cut 6 bases from V and 0 bases from J; bases unmatched to any gene: 13. Germline lookup yields CDR1 MNHEY and CDR2 SVGEGT. The CDR3 is 18 amino acids. The CDR3 DNA is TGTGCCAGCAGCTCAGGGGGGAGTGTGTACTCAACTAATGAAAAACTGTTTTTT. As protein: CASSSGGSVYSTNEKLFF.

This clone showed up just a few times. The DNA for the CDR3 is TGTGCCAGTACAACACCGGGACTAGCGGGGGGGACGAACACCGGGGAGCTGTTTTTT. Translating it yields CASTTPGLAGGTNTGELFF. The rearrangement uses TRBV19 and TRBJ2-2; 16 nucleotides line up with TRBD2. CDR3 size: 19 residues. Germline V gene sequence: CDR1 LNHDA, CDR2 SQIVND (reference sequence). V lost 7 bases to trimming and J lost 0 bases; unmatched junction nucleotides: 8.

The chain is built from TRBV28 and TRBJ1-1; D remains ambiguous. This CDR3 spans 14 amino acids. Germline V lookup: CDR1 MDHEN, CDR2 SYDVKM. V was clipped by 3 bases and J by 4 bases, with 12 bases between them. CDR3 residues: CASSFFPTATEAFF. The CDR3 coding sequence is TGTGCCAGCAGTTTCTTTCCAACTGCCACTGAAGCTTTCTTT.

CDR3 sequence (DNA): TGTGCCACGCGGGATCTAGATACGCAGTATTTT. Residues: CATRDLDTQYF. This sequence joins TRBV27 and TRBJ2-3; perhaps TRBD2 as D (6 bases). Germline V gene data show CDR1 as MNHEY and CDR2 as SMNVEV (reference sequence). This CDR3 comprises 11 residues. V dropped 10 bases and J dropped 5 bases, with 10 bases sitting between them.

V and J are TRBV10-3 and TRBJ2-1; no definite D call. This CDR3 spans 11 amino acids. With 5 bases removed from V and 9 bases from J, the gap between germline ends came to 8 bases. Germline assignment: CDR1 ENHRY and CDR2 SYGVKD. Written as DNA, the CDR3 is TGTGCCATCAGTCGAGGTGGTGAGCAGTTCTTC. Encoded protein: CAISRGGEQFF.

The chain recombines TRBV28 with TRBJ1-1; D may be TRBD1 (5 bases). Per germline, CDR1 MDHEN and CDR2 SYDVKM. CDR3 size: 13 residues. V was trimmed by 4 bases and J by 5 bases, leaving 11 bases between them. This CDR3 reads CASSSTVGTEAFF. For the CDR3, the DNA is TGTGCCAGCAGTTCGACAGTAGGAACTGAAGCTTTCTTT.

The CDR3 DNA is TGTGCCAGCAGTTACGAGGGGGCATTTATCGGAAACACCATATATTTT. Its translation: CASSYEGAFIGNTIYF. The J gene is TRBJ1-3, the V gene TRBV6-6, with 7 bases matching TRBD1. Trimming at V came to 2 bases and at J to 4 bases, leaving 8 bases not matched to a gene. This CDR3 has 16 residues. Germline CDR1 MNHNY, CDR2 SVGAGI (reference sequence).

This clone was seen more than once but under ten times. The chain has TRBV30 and TRBJ1-6; unclear D gene. This CDR3 region has 14 residues. The ends were cut back, 0 bases at V and 6 bases at J, with 9 bases in the middle. Germline CDR1 and CDR2: GTSNPN and SVGIG (reference sequence). The chain's CDR3 is CAWSVRSGNSPLHF. CDR3 nucleotides: TGTGCCTGGAGTGTACGAAGCGGTAATTCACCCCTCCACTTT.

This clone has a handful of counts. This sequence joins TRBV10-3 and TRBJ2-7, with 8 bases fitting TRBD2. This CDR3 has 12 residues. The germline CDR1 and CDR2 sequences are ENHRY and SYGVKD. The V gene end was trimmed by 7 bases and the J gene end by 4 bases; junction bases not matched to a gene: 3. The CDR3 loop reads CAIKSSGYEQYF. DNA of the CDR3: TGTGCCATCAAATCTAGCGGGTACGAGCAGTACTTC.

The CDR3 nucleotides read TGTGCCTGGACCCCGGGGAGTGGGGTCAATCAGCCCCAGCATTTT. It encodes CAWTPGSGVNQPQHF. This chain joins TRBV30 and TRBJ1-5; no reliable D call. Germline assignment: CDR1 GTSNPN and CDR2 SVGIG (reference sequence). The CDR3 consists of 15 residues. V was clipped by 4 bases and J by 3 bases, with 16 bases between them. The full variable domain, its missing parts supplied by reference TRBV30 and TRBJ1-5, is SQTIHQWPATLVQPVGSPLSLECTVEGTSNPNLYWYRQAAGRGLQLLFYSVGIGQISSEVPQNLSASRPQDRQFILSSKKLLLSDSGFYLCAWTPGSGVNQPQHFGDGTRLSIL.

This clone was counted between two and nine times. The chain uses TRBV9 and TRBJ1-1; 7 bases are shared with TRBD1. CDR1 SGDLS and CDR2 YYNGEE come from the germline V gene. Germline trimming cut 0 bases from V and 5 bases from J; bases unmatched to any gene: 4. There are 14 residues in the CDR3. CDR3 DNA sequence: TGTGCCAGCAGCGTAGCTTTGGACAGGACTGAAGCTTTCTTT. Its protein product is CASSVALDRTEAFF. The variable domain in full, with the rest retrieved from reference TRBV9 and TRBJ1-1, is DSGVTQTPKHLITATGQRVTLRCSPRSGDLSVYWYQQSLDQGLQFLIQYYNGEERAKGNILERFSAQQFPDLHSELNLSSLELGDSALYFCASSVALDRTEAFFGQGTRLTVV.

This rearrangement joins TRBV5-4 to TRBJ1-1; TRBD1 agrees at 7 bases. The length of the CDR3 is 14 residues. Germline CDR1 is SGHNT and CDR2 is YYREEE (reference sequence). The ends lost 4 bases at V and 0 bases at J; junction bases unmatched: 3. CDR3 amino acids: CASSRGQMNTEAFF. The DNA for the CDR3 is TGTGCCAGCAGCCGGGGACAGATGAACACTGAAGCTTTCTTT.

The chain has TRBV4-3 and TRBJ1-2; TRBD1 aligns across 8 bases. Germline-derived CDR1 and CDR2 are LGHNA and YSLEER. Germline trimming cut 0 bases from V and 8 bases from J; bases unmatched to any gene: 8. This CDR3 is 15 amino acids long. The DNA for the CDR3 is TGCGCCAGCAGCCAAGAACGGGGCAGGGGGCAAGGCTACACCTTC. It encodes CASSQERGRGQGYTF.

V and J are TRBV19 and TRBJ1-6; maybe TRBD1 (5 bases). Trimming removed 3 bases from V and 10 bases from J, with 13 bases in between. The CDR3 length is 14 residues. Germline CDR1 LNHDA, CDR2 SQIVND (reference sequence). The chain's CDR3 is CASSIGGKRSPLHF. CDR3 in DNA: TGTGCCAGTAGTATCGGGGGTAAACGATCACCCCTCCACTTT.

This chain links TRBV11-2 with TRBJ2-7; tentatively, D is TRBD2 (6 bases). Germline values: CDR1 SGHAT, CDR2 FQNNGV. The V end lost 5 bases, the J end lost 2 bases, and 22 bases lay between the germline ends. There are 17 residues in the CDR3. The DNA of the CDR3 is TGTGCCAGCAGCCCCCCGCGCGCGGGCCGGGAGACCTACGAGCAGTACTTC. It yields the protein CASSPPRAGRETYEQYF. Full variable domain (remainder filled in from reference TRBV11-2 and TRBJ2-7): EAGVAQSPRYKIIEKRQSVAFWCNPISGHATLYWYQQILGQGPKLLIQFQNNGVVDDSQLPKDRFSAERLKGVDSTLKIQPAKLEDSAVYLCASSPPRAGRETYEQYFGPGTRLTVT.

J is TRBJ2-5 and V is TRBV11-2, with TRBD1 matching over 7 bases. Germline V gene lookup returns CDR1 SGHAT and CDR2 FQNNGV. The CDR3 covers 13 residues. The V segment lost 1 base and the J segment 5 bases; nucleotides outside the gene matches: 1. The CDR3 region is CASSLVGGETQYF. The CDR3 nucleotides read TGTGCCAGCAGCTTAGTAGGGGGCGAGACCCAGTACTTC.

This rearrangement joins TRBV24-1 to TRBJ2-3; D is unclear. Deletions cut 2 bases from V and 0 bases from J, with 5 bases between. Germline V gene lookup returns CDR1 KGHDR and CDR2 SFDVKD. The CDR3 length is 14 residues. The DNA for the CDR3 is TGTGCCACCAGTGATTCATCAAGCACAGATACGCAGTATTTT. Protein product: CATSDSSSTDTQYF.

The V call is TRBV12-3 or TRBV12-4, the J call TRBJ2-7, with TRBD1 matching 7 bases. CDR3 length equals 13 residues. Losses at the gene ends were 4 bases for V and 2 bases for J; bases not matched to a gene: 2. The CDR3 loop is CASSWTGPYEQYF. DNA for the CDR3: TGTGCCAGCAGTTGGACAGGTCCCTACGAGCAGTACTTC.

The chain links TRBV29-1 to TRBJ2-7; D gene ambiguous. The CDR3 runs 13 residues. Trimming removed 4 bases from V and 1 base from J, with 11 bases in between. CDR1 and CDR2 from the germline V gene are SQVTM and ANQGSEA. CDR3 sequence: CSVVGLFSYEQYF. Here the CDR3 DNA reads TGCAGCGTTGTGGGCCTTTTTTCCTACGAGCAGTACTTC.

The rearrangement uses TRBV30 and TRBJ2-3; maybe TRBD2 (7 bases). The germline V and J ends were trimmed by 4 bases and 6 bases, with 14 bases remaining between them. CDR3 length: 13 amino acids. CDR1 and CDR2 (germline): GTSNPN, SVGIG (reference sequence). This CDR3 reads CAWNREGSDTQYF. The CDR3 bases are TGTGCCTGGAACAGGGAGGGGTCGGATACGCAGTATTTT.

This clone occurred a few times. This CDR3 is CASSTQGFTEAFF. The CDR3 bases are TGTGCCAGTAGTACACAGGGTTTCACTGAAGCTTTCTTT. The genes are TRBV19 and TRBJ1-1, with a possible D match to TRBD1 (6 bases). The V gene lost 4 bases and the J gene lost 4 bases, with 10 bases spanning the gap. From germline, CDR1 is LNHDA and CDR2 SQIVND (reference sequence). The CDR3 is 13 amino acids.